One sample yielded the 22 T cell receptor beta chains listed below, sequenced in a study of response to subunit inactivated influenza vaccine. TCRdb processed the RT-PCR reads anew with MiXCR; each CDR3 protein has one entry. Of around 180,000 distinct CDR3 sequences detected, around 9% appear once; the ten largest clones hold roughly a tenth. The source was non-naive T cells sorted from PBMCs, collected on the day of vaccination. These receptors were taken from a man aged 50 or older who received an inactivated influenza vaccine.

This chain links TRBV7-9 with TRBJ2-5; D is perhaps TRBD2 (6 bases). From germline, CDR1 is SEHNR and CDR2 FQNEAQ (reference sequence). V lost 3 bases and J lost 0, with 14 bases in between. CDR3 size: 16 residues. Here the CDR3 DNA reads TGTGCCAGCAGCTTGGGGGGACGAAAGTACCAAGAGACCCAGTACTTC. Translating it yields CASSLGGRKYQETQYF.

This clonotype appeared many times. CDR3 protein: CSAISRSGNEKLFF. The CDR3 DNA sequence: TGCAGTGCTATTTCTCGTAGCGGGAATGAAAAACTGTTTTTT. V is TRBV20-1 and J is TRBJ1-4; no clear D. Trimming removed 4 bases from V and 5 bases from J, with 14 bases in between. The germline V gene has CDR1 DFQATT and CDR2 SNEGSKA (reference sequence). The CDR3 totals 14 residues.

This chain uses TRBV18 with TRBJ2-1; 9 bases map to TRBD2. Losses at the gene ends were 3 bases for V and 4 bases for J; bases not matched to a gene: 16. The germline gives CDR1 KGHSH, CDR2 LQKENI. The length of the CDR3 is 19 residues. CDR3 protein: CASSPGAGLAGVTYNEQFF. Here the CDR3 DNA reads TGTGCCAGCTCACCGGGTGCGGGACTAGCTGGAGTAACGTACAATGAGCAGTTCTTC.

The CDR3 coding sequence is TGTGCCACCAGTGAGCAGACAGTTGGAGATACGCAGTATTTT. This gives the protein CATSEQTVGDTQYF. This chain joins TRBV24-1 and TRBJ2-3, with a weak D call TRBD1 (5 bases). The CDR3 consists of 14 residues. The germline CDR1 and CDR2 sequences are KGHDR and SFDVKD. The V gene lost 4 bases and the J gene lost 5 bases, with 12 bases spanning the gap.

This clonotype was observed a handful of times. The rearrangement links TRBV4-2 to TRBJ1-2; 7 positions match TRBD1. V was pared by 1 base and J by 0 bases, with 8 bases of the junction left unmatched. Germline V lookup: CDR1 LGHNA, CDR2 YNFKEQ. This CDR3 has 17 residues. CDR3: CASSQVATGVANYGYTF. The CDR3, as DNA: TGTGCCAGCAGCCAAGTCGCTACAGGGGTGGCTAACTATGGCTACACCTTC.

The rearrangement links TRBV6-5 to TRBJ2-5, with D unclear. V was trimmed by 2 bases and J by 1 base, leaving 5 bases between them. The germline V gene encodes CDR1 MNHEY and CDR2 SVGAGI. The CDR3 has 13 amino acids. CDR3 coding DNA: TGTGCCAGCAGTTACGCTGCCCAAGAGACCCAGTACTTC. Protein product: CASSYAAQETQYF.

Regarding this clonotype: The junction and the germline gene differ at one end; a read error may be behind it. This chain's CDR3 is CASSLYGGAETQYF. CDR3 bases: TGTGCTAGCAGCTTATACGGGGGAGCAGAGACCCAGTACTTC. The chain uses TRBV7-7 and TRBJ2-5; maybe TRBD2 (6 bases). The germline gives CDR1 SSHAT, CDR2 FNYEAQ (reference sequence). This CDR3 contains 14 residues. The full variable domain, in which reference TRBV7-7 and TRBJ2-5 provide the parts outside the CDR3, is GAGVSQSPRYKVTKRGQDVTLRCDPISSHATLYWYQQALGQGPEFLTYFNYEAQPDKSGLPSDRFSAERPEGSISTLTIQRTEQRDSAMYRCASSLYGGAETQYFGPGTRLLVL.

This clonotype came up many times. This chain links TRBV20-1 with TRBJ2-7; either TRBD1 or TRBD2 may fit D (5 bases each). Germline V CDR1 and CDR2: DFQATT, SNEGSKA (reference sequence). This CDR3 spans 14 amino acids. Trimming took off 0 bases at V and 2 bases at J, with 11 bases between the two ends. CDR3 residues: CSARDHEGTYEQYF. The DNA for the CDR3 is TGCAGTGCTAGAGATCACGAGGGGACCTACGAGCAGTACTTC.

The table lists this clonotype with many counts. This chain uses TRBV5-1 with TRBJ2-3; D unresolved. Germline V gene lookup returns CDR1 SGHRS and CDR2 YFSETQ. V was trimmed by 0 bases and J by 2 bases, leaving 7 bases between them. The CDR3 sequence is 14 residues long. Written as DNA, the CDR3 is TGCGCCAGCAGCTTGGACAGACACACAGATACGCAGTATTTT. Amino acid sequence: CASSLDRHTDTQYF.

This clonotype was counted at least ten times. The chain employs TRBV6-1 and TRBJ2-3; 12 bases line up with TRBD2. The CDR3 length is 18 residues. The junction had 10 bases not matched to a gene; V was cut back by 6 bases and J by 0 bases. Per the germline V gene, CDR1 is MNHNS and CDR2 is SASEGT. CDR3: CASRPTGTSGLSTDTQYF. The CDR3 bases are TGTGCCAGCAGGCCCACCGGGACTAGCGGGCTTAGCACAGATACGCAGTATTTT.

Ten or more counts support this clonotype. This chain joins TRBV12-3 or TRBV12-4 and TRBJ2-7; D not certain. This CDR3 comprises 13 residues. V lost 3 bases, J lost 4 bases, and 10 bases lay in between. CDR3 residues: CASSFQLDYEQYF. CDR3 sequence (DNA): TGTGCCAGCAGTTTCCAGCTAGATTACGAGCAGTACTTC.

This clonotype was observed at least ten times. This chain connects TRBV5-1 to TRBJ1-1, with a tentative D call TRBD1 (5 bases). The CDR3 is made up of 14 amino acids. Germline V gene data show CDR1 as SGHRS and CDR2 as YFSETQ. Trimming took 1 base from V and 4 from J, leaving 11 bases between them. CDR3 bases: TGCGCCAGCAGCTTGTATAGGGGCGGCACTGAAGCTTTCTTT. Translating gives CASSLYRGGTEAFF.

The gene calls are TRBV7-6 and TRBJ2-5; D call uncertain. Germline V lookup: CDR1 SGHVS, CDR2 FNYEAQ. V lost 3 bases and J 2 bases, leaving 7 bases between the germline ends. This CDR3 region has 13 residues. The CDR3 loop is CASSLWRQETQYF. CDR3 nucleotide sequence: TGTGCCAGCAGCTTGTGGAGACAAGAGACCCAGTACTTC.

The sample holds many counts of this clonotype. The gene calls are TRBV13 and TRBJ2-3; D remains ambiguous. The CDR3 runs to 13 residues. Trimming left V 2 bases short and J 0 bases short, with 3 bases between. Germline V gives CDR1 PRHDT, CDR2 FYEKMQ (reference sequence). The CDR3 region has the DNA TGTGCCAGCAGCTTAACTAGCACAGATACGCAGTATTTT. It is translated as CASSLTSTDTQYF.

The V and J genes are TRBV4-2 and TRBJ2-1; D gene ambiguous. This CDR3 region has 12 residues. In germline, CDR1 is LGHNA, CDR2 YNFKEQ. Between the trimmed V and J ends, which lost 1 base and 5 bases, there was a span of 3 bases. CDR3 bases: TGTGCCAGCAGCCAAGGTAACAATGAGCAGTTCTTC. Translated, it gives CASSQGNNEQFF.

This clonotype was counted only a few times. The rearrangement joins TRBV30 to TRBJ2-3; 8 positions agree with TRBD2. Unmatched junction bases numbered 6, after V lost 0 bases and J lost 4 bases. Germline CDR1 reads GTSNPN; CDR2 reads SVGIG (reference sequence). The length of the CDR3 is 15 residues. As DNA, the CDR3 is TGTGCCTGGAGTGTTCTAGCGGGTGGCCCAGATACGCAGTATTTT. Translating gives CAWSVLAGGPDTQYF. The full variable domain, in which reference TRBV30 and TRBJ2-3 provide the parts outside the CDR3, is SQTIHQWPATLVQPVGSPLSLECTVEGTSNPNLYWYRQAAGRGLQLLFYSVGIGQISSEVPQNLSASRPQDRQFILSSKKLLLSDSGFYLCAWSVLAGGPDTQYFGPGTRLTVL.

V and J are TRBV5-1 and TRBJ1-1; TRBD1 is a possible D gene (5 bases). Germline values: CDR1 SGHRS, CDR2 YFSETQ. This CDR3 contains 14 residues. V was trimmed by 2 bases and J by 4 bases, leaving 12 bases between them. This CDR3 reads CASSFRDYSTEAFF. The CDR3 nucleotides read TGCGCCAGCAGCTTCAGGGATTACAGCACTGAAGCTTTCTTT. Based on the CDR3 plus reference TRBV5-1 and TRBJ1-1, the full variable domain is KAGVTQTPRYLIKTRGQQVTLSCSPISGHRSVSWYQQTPGQGLQFLFEYFSETQRNKGNFPGRFSGRQFSNSRSEMNVSTLELGDSALYLCASSFRDYSTEAFFGQGTRLTVV.

Here the CDR3 DNA reads TGTGCCAGCAGCCAACATAGCCGCGACGTCAACACTGAAGCTTTCTTT. Encoded protein: CASSQHSRDVNTEAFF. The V gene is TRBV3-1, the J gene TRBJ1-1, with D hard to call. The CDR3 contains 16 residues. Trimming removed 2 bases at V and 2 bases at J, with 15 bases between. Germline lookup yields CDR1 LGHDT and CDR2 YNNKEL (reference sequence).

This sequence joins TRBV6-2 or TRBV6-3 and TRBJ2-5, with 10 nucleotides matching TRBD2. The germline V gene has CDR1 MNHEY and CDR2 SVGEGT. Losses at the gene ends were 6 bases for V and 5 bases for J; bases not matched to a gene: 9. The CDR3 runs 15 residues. The CDR3 DNA follows: TGTGCCAGCAGATCTAGCGGGGGCCGCAGGGAGACCCAGTACTTC. It encodes CASRSSGGRRETQYF.

This clonotype turned up a few times. The J gene is TRBJ2-5, the V gene TRBV20-1; TRBD1 is a possible D gene (5 bases). Trimming cost V 4 bases and J 5 bases, with 11 bases left between them. The CDR3 has 12 amino acids. From germline, CDR1 is DFQATT and CDR2 SNEGSKA (reference sequence). The CDR3 here is CSANRGIETQYF. The CDR3 DNA reads TGCAGTGCTAATAGGGGCATTGAGACCCAGTACTTC.

This clonotype was detected a few times. As DNA, the CDR3 is TGTGCCAGCAGTTTAAAGGCTAGCGGACCAGTCAATGAGCAGTTCTTC. This encodes CASSLKASGPVNEQFF. The rearrangement links TRBV27 to TRBJ2-1; 7 bases fit TRBD2. CDR1 and CDR2 (germline): MNHEY, SMNVEV (reference sequence). J gave up 6 bases and V 2 bases, and 10 bases lay outside the gene matches. The CDR3 is made up of 16 amino acids.

In the case of this clonotype: This may be a read error: a much more frequent sequence differs by one nucleotide. The chain uses TRBV20-1 and TRBJ1-2; 9 positions agree with TRBD1. Per germline, CDR1 DFQATT and CDR2 SNEGSKA (reference sequence). The CDR3 spans 16 residues. Trimming removed 2 bases from V and 6 bases from J; junction bases left unmatched: 13. CDR3 in DNA: TGCAGTGCTAGAAATCTGGACAGGGGAAACCTCCATGGCTACACCTTC. Its translation is CSARNLDRGNLHGYTF.